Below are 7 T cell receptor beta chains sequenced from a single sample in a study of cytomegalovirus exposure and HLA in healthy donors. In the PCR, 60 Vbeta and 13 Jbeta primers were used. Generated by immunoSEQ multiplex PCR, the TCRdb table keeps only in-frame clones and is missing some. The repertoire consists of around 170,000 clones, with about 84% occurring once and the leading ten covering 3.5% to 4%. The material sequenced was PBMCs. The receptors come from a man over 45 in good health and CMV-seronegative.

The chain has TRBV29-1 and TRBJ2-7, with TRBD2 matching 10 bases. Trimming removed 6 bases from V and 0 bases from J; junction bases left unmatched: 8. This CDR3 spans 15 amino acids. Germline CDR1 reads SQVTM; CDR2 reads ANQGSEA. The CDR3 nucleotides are TGCAGCGTCGCCCTTCCTAGCGGGGGCTCCTACGAGCAGTACTTC. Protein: CSVALPSGGSYEQYF.

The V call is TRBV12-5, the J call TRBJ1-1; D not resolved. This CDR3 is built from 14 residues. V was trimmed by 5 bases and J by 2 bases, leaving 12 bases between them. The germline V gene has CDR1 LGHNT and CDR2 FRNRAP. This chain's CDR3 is CASGLFRGNTEAFF. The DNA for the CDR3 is TGTGCTAGTGGTCTGTTCCGGGGAAACACTGAAGCTTTCTTT.

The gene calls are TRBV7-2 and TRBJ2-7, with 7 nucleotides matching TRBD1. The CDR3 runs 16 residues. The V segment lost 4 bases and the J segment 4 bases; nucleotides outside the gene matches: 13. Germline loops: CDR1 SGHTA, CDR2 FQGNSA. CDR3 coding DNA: TGTGCCAGCAGCTCAAAACAGGGGCCCTTCAAGTACGAGCAGTACTTC. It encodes CASSSKQGPFKYEQYF. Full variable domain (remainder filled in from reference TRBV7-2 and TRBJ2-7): GAGVSQSPSNKVTEKGKDVELRCDPISGHTALYWYRQSLGQGLEFLIYFQGNSAPDKSGLPSDRFSAERTGGSVSTLTIQRTQQEDSAVYLCASSSKQGPFKYEQYFGPGTRLTVT.

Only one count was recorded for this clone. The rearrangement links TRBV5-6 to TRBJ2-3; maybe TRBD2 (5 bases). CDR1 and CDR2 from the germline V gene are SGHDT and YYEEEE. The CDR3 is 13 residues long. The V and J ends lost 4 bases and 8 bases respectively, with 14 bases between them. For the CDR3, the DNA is TGTGCCAGCAGCCCGGGGTGGAGGACTACGCAGTATTTT. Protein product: CASSPGWRTTQYF.

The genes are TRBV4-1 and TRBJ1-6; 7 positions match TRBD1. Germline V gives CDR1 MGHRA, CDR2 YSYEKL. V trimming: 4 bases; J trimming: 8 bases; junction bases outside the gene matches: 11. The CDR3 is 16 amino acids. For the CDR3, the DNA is TGCGCCAGCAGCCCCCTGGCCGGGACAGAACATTCACCCCTCCACTTT. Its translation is CASSPLAGTEHSPLHF.

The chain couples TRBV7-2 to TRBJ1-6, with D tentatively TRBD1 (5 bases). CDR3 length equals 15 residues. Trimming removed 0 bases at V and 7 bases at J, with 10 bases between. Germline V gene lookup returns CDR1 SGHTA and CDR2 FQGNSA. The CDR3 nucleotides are TGTGCCAGCAGCTTAGCAGGGGAAGGGAATTCACCCCTCCACTTT. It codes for CASSLAGEGNSPLHF.

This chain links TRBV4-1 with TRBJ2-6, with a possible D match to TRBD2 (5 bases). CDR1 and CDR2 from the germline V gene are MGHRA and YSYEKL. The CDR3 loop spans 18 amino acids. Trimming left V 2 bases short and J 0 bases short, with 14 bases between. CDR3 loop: CASSQLDLIASGANVLTF. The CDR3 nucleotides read TGCGCCAGCAGCCAATTGGACTTAATTGCCTCTGGGGCCAACGTCCTGACTTTC.